The clone carrying this TCR beta chain is a singleton in its sample. Its antigen is unknown. Only in-frame clones appear in the TCRdb table, and some are missing; sequencing was by immunoSEQ multiplex PCR. The sample yields around 180,000 clones, 88% seen once. This record comes from a study of T cell responses to AZD1222 COVID-19 vaccine. For the study at large: Second-dose groups at about 4 or about 12 weeks were pooled. Study observations and caveats: Baseline testing showed seropositivity in only a handful of AZD1222 recipients. Repertoires were sampled only after the peak T cell response.

Trimming took off 1 base at V and 9 bases at J, with 7 bases between the two ends. Germline CDR1 reads SEHNR; CDR2 reads FQNEAQ (reference sequence). The length of the CDR3 is 12 residues. The chain uses TRBV7-9 and TRBJ2-1, with D possibly TRBD2 on 5 matching bases. The clonotype was recovered from an adult in good health. The sequencing used peripheral blood, collected on day 0 of AZD1222 vaccination. CDR3 sequence: CASSLDAGEQFF. The CDR3 nucleotides read TGTGCCAGCAGCTTAGACGCGGGTGAGCAGTTCTTC.